This TCR beta chain was obtained from a study of blood T cells in healthy people across ages. It was with a sample-barcoded 5' primer and a J-beta primer mix that a second PCR of roughly 7 to 11 cycles was run. In TCRdb, the 5' RACE reads were re-called with MiXCR into one record per CDR3 protein. The sample consists of 870,000 or so distinct CDR3 sequences, 29% of them appearing once. General study points: Versus aged donors, long-lived donors had higher diversity and more naive CD4+ cells.

Extractions gave at least 6 micrograms of total RNA per sample. Of note for this clonotype: Its target is not known.

The receptor was derived from a woman at least 80 years old in good health. Sequenced input: blood.

The CDR3 is CASSLARLQGAQNTEAFF. The CDR3 bases are TGTGCCAGCAGCTTAGCACGGTTGCAGGGGGCGCAAAACACTGAAGCTTTCTTT. The chain combines TRBV7-2 with TRBJ1-1, with TRBD1 identical over 8 bases. Germline V gives CDR1 SGHTA, CDR2 FQGNSA. The CDR3 contains 18 residues. V was pared by 0 bases and J by 2 bases, with 11 bases of the junction left unmatched.